These 14 T cell receptor beta chains were all obtained from the same sample, sequenced in a study of T-cell memory formation after mild COVID-19 (dated by TCRdb to the early 2020s). The method behind the library was 5' RACE. The sample was run on an Illumina NovaSeq 6000. In-frame beta chains were kept once TCRdb had trimmed the public reads at Q25 with fastp and called clones with MiXCR. Under each unique CDR3 protein, matching rows form one entry showing the most common genes and DNA. For this sample there are roughly 280,000 distinct CDR3 sequences; roughly 16% appear just once. 22% of the sample belongs to the ten largest clones. Sequencing input: PBMCs or a T cell subset sorted from them (not recorded which). These receptors all stem from a man younger than 35 who had mild COVID-19 (a few samples of this study predate the infection). The sample titles of this study are shuffled in the database, so cell type and time point are left out; the donor was told from shared clones.

This clonotype was picked up many times. This chain uses TRBV20-1 with TRBJ2-7; D may be TRBD1 (5 bases). Germline V gene sequence: CDR1 DFQATT, CDR2 SNEGSKA (reference sequence). This CDR3 region has 12 residues. Between the trimmed V and J ends, which lost 6 bases and 1 base, there was a span of 10 bases. The CDR3 sequence: CSARRGSYEQYF. Here the CDR3 DNA reads TGCAGTGCCCGAAGGGGATCCTACGAGCAGTACTTC.

The chain's CDR3 is CASTPHRDNQPQHF. The CDR3 DNA follows: TGTGCCAGCACCCCACACAGGGACAATCAGCCCCAGCATTTT. The chain joins TRBV28 to TRBJ1-5, with D tentatively TRBD1 (6 bases). The CDR3 covers 14 residues. Trimming removed 7 bases from V and 3 bases from J, with 13 bases in between. Germline lookup yields CDR1 MDHEN and CDR2 SYDVKM.

This clonotype was recorded a few times. The chain employs TRBV5-4 and TRBJ2-5; TRBD1 is a possible D gene (5 bases). The germline CDR1 and CDR2 sequences are SGHNT and YYREEE (reference sequence). The CDR3 is 15 residues long. The V end was cut by 1 base, the J end by 5 bases, with 15 bases between. The CDR3 nucleotides read TGTGCCAGCAGCTTGTTGGGTGCAGGGCGGGAGACCCAGTACTTC. Translating gives CASSLLGAGRETQYF.

This clonotype was observed a handful of times. V gene TRBV6-6 combines with J gene TRBJ1-2; 12 bases map to TRBD1. V was pared by 1 base and J by 1 base, with 10 bases of the junction left unmatched. The CDR3 extends over 19 amino acids. Germline V gene sequence: CDR1 MNHNY, CDR2 SVGAGI (reference sequence). The CDR3 sequence is CASSYLRDRGRVDNYGYTF. The CDR3 DNA reads as TGTGCCAGCAGTTACTTGCGGGACAGGGGGCGGGTAGATAACTATGGCTACACCTTC.

The chain recombines TRBV10-3 with TRBJ2-5; weak D call: TRBD2 (6 bases). Trimming removed 11 bases from V and 1 base from J, with 14 bases in between. Germline V gene sequence: CDR1 ENHRY, CDR2 SYGVKD. This CDR3 has 13 amino acids. The CDR3 region is CAARRGVQETQYF. In DNA, the CDR3 is TGTGCCGCGCGTCGCGGGGTCCAAGAGACCCAGTACTTC.

This rearrangement joins TRBV9 to TRBJ1-2; TRBD1 matches at 8 bases. The V gene's germline CDR1 is SGDLS and CDR2 YYNGEE. V lost 4 bases and J lost 8; bases outside the gene matches: 16. CDR3 length equals 16 residues. The CDR3 DNA reads TGTGCCAGCAGCCCCTTATTAGGGACAGGCGACGGGGGCTACACCTTC. Translated, it gives CASSPLLGTGDGGYTF.

This clonotype was detected a few times. The chain recombines TRBV5-6 with TRBJ2-2; the D call may be TRBD1 or TRBD2 (5 bases each). Trimming removed 3 bases from V and 5 bases from J, with 14 bases in between. The CDR3 spans 15 residues. Germline lookup yields CDR1 SGHDT and CDR2 YYEEEE. DNA of the CDR3: TGTGCCAGCAGCTCTACGGGGCTAGGGACCGGGGAGCTGTTTTTT. This codes for CASSSTGLGTGELFF.

This clonotype occurred a few times. The chain carries TRBV6-1 and TRBJ2-7, with unresolved D. CDR3 length equals 12 residues. V lost 4 bases to trimming and J lost 3 bases, with 7 bases between them. Germline V gives CDR1 MNHNS, CDR2 SASEGT. CDR3 loop: CASSGTYYEQYV. The CDR3 bases are TGTGCCAGCAGTGGGACCTACTACGAGCAGTACGTC.

In its sample, this clonotype was seen a few times. Its ends do not fully match the called genes, so a read error is possible. This chain uses TRBV2 with TRBJ2-5; possibly TRBD1 or TRBD2 for D (5 bases each). The length of the CDR3 is 13 residues. CDR1 and CDR2 from the germline V gene are SNHLY and FYNNEI. The CDR3 here is CASTLRAGPLRDF. CDR3 in DNA: TGTGCCAGCACCCTTCGGGCAGGGCCCTTGAGGGACTTC.

This clonotype was counted a few times. The rearrangement uses TRBV19 and TRBJ1-1; no clear D gene. CDR1 and CDR2 (germline): LNHDA, SQIVND (reference sequence). This CDR3 has 13 amino acids. V shed 1 base and J shed 5 bases, with 8 bases lying between them. CDR3 in DNA: TGTGCCAGTAGTATAGTCGGGGATACTGAAGCTTTCTTT. The encoded protein is CASSIVGDTEAFF. Based on the CDR3 plus reference TRBV19 and TRBJ1-1, the full variable domain is DGGITQSPKYLFRKEGQNVTLSCEQNLNHDAMYWYRQDPGQGLRLIYYSQIVNDFQKGDIAEGYSVSREKKESFPLTVTSAQKNPTAFYLCASSIVGDTEAFFGQGTRLTVV.

The rearrangement uses TRBV20-1 and TRBJ2-5; D is possibly TRBD2 (6 bases). CDR1 is DFQATT and CDR2 is SNEGSKA in the germline V gene (reference sequence). The V gene lost 3 bases and the J gene lost 3 bases, with 17 bases spanning the gap. The CDR3 length is 15 residues. The DNA of the CDR3 is TGCAGTGCTAGCCCCCCCGGCGGCGGGAAAGAGACCCAGTACTTC. It codes for CSASPPGGGKETQYF.

This clonotype has just a few counts. This chain uses TRBV20-1 with TRBJ2-1; the match to TRBD2 covers 10 bases. Trimming at V came to 2 bases and at J to 9 bases, leaving 10 bases not matched to a gene. The CDR3 has 15 amino acids. Per the germline V gene, CDR1 is DFQATT and CDR2 is SNEGSKA (reference sequence). This chain's CDR3 is CSARHTGLASTEQFF. CDR3 in DNA: TGCAGTGCTAGACACACGGGACTAGCGTCGACTGAGCAGTTCTTC.

The chain links TRBV5-1 to TRBJ2-3; D call uncertain. Germline V lookup: CDR1 SGHRS, CDR2 YFSETQ. The CDR3 spans 16 residues. V lost 2 bases, J lost 4 bases, and 17 bases lay in between. The CDR3 spells CASSFSMTRPPDTQYF. The CDR3 DNA reads as TGCGCCAGCAGCTTTTCGATGACTCGCCCCCCAGATACGCAGTATTTT.

This chain connects TRBV5-1 to TRBJ2-2; D remains ambiguous. The V and J ends lost 4 bases and 6 bases respectively, with 19 bases between them. In germline, CDR1 is SGHRS, CDR2 YFSETQ. The CDR3 extends over 16 amino acids. In DNA form, the CDR3 reads TGCGCCAGCAGCCGAGGACCCCTCCTCCCCGCCGGGGAGCTGTTTTTT. Translated, it gives CASSRGPLLPAGELFF.